What follows are 27 T cell receptor beta chains derived from one specimen sequenced in a study of blood T cells in healthy people across ages. A second about 7 to 11 cycle PCR used barcoded and J-beta primers. TCRdb reprocessed the 5' RACE reads with MiXCR, giving one entry per CDR3 protein. Of some 860,000 distinct CDR3 sequences listed, just over 55% are singletons. The sequencing sample was made of blood. These receptors came from a man in his forties in good health.

This clonotype was observed a few times. The chain carries TRBV11-2 and TRBJ2-3, with TRBD2 identical over 13 bases. Germline loops: CDR1 SGHAT, CDR2 FQNNGV. This CDR3 region has 14 residues. The junction had 1 base not matched to a gene; V was cut back by 4 bases and J by 6 bases. CDR3 loop: CASSWTSGSDTQYF. CDR3 DNA: TGTGCCAGCAGCTGGACTAGCGGGAGTGATACGCAGTATTTT.

Notes on this clonotype: Germline and junction disagree at one end, which may indicate a read error. The CDR3 sequence: CARSQVDGQGVDGYTF. CDR3 nucleotide sequence: TGTGCCCGCAGCCAAGTTGACGGTCAGGGGGTCGATGGCTACACCTTC. This chain links TRBV4-2 with TRBJ1-2; 7 positions agree with TRBD1. The CDR3 is 16 residues long. CDR1 and CDR2 from the germline V gene are LGHNA and YNFKEQ.

V is TRBV7-9 and J is TRBJ2-4; TRBD2 is a possible D gene (5 bases). Gene TRBJ2-7 matches the end of the DNA better, so the J call may be wrong. Germline loops: CDR1 SEHNR, CDR2 FQNEAQ (reference sequence). This CDR3 has 14 amino acids. The CDR3 loop is CASSLTGSTDEQYF. DNA of the CDR3: TGTGCCAGCAGCTTAACGGGATCTACCGACGAGCAGTACTTC.

There are a few counts of this clonotype. The V gene is TRBV20-1, the J gene TRBJ2-3; the match to TRBD2 covers 9 bases. The CDR3 has 15 amino acids. The V gene end was trimmed by 2 bases and the J gene end by 3 bases; junction bases not matched to a gene: 6. Germline CDR1 is DFQATT and CDR2 is SNEGSKA (reference sequence). CDR3 nucleotide sequence: TGCAGTGCTAGATCTGCGCTAGCGGGGACAGATACGCAGTATTTT. Translated: CSARSALAGTDTQYF.

This sequence joins TRBV9 and TRBJ1-2, with D possibly matching TRBD1 (5 bases). Trimming removed 4 bases from V and 0 bases from J, with 10 bases in between. CDR3 length equals 14 residues. Germline V gene lookup returns CDR1 SGDLS and CDR2 YYNGEE. Here the CDR3 DNA reads TGTGCCAGCAGCTCCACCAGGGCTAACTATGGCTACACCTTC. This gives the protein CASSSTRANYGYTF.

The chain uses TRBV25-1 and TRBJ2-3; D is unresolved. This CDR3 has 17 residues. Germline CDR1 reads MGHDK; CDR2 reads SYGVNS. V lost 3 bases and J 2 bases, leaving 18 bases between the germline ends. This chain's CDR3 is CASSDQDWRRVTDTQYF. CDR3 DNA: TGTGCCAGCAGTGACCAGGATTGGCGTAGAGTCACAGATACGCAGTATTTT.

The V and J genes are TRBV4-2 and TRBJ2-7; D is perhaps TRBD1 (6 bases). V shed 1 base and J shed 4 bases, with 11 bases lying between them. The germline V gene has CDR1 LGHNA and CDR2 YNFKEQ. The CDR3 covers 14 residues. In DNA form, the CDR3 reads TGTGCCAGCAGCCAAGTGAGGACAGAGTACGAGCAGTACTTC. Encoded protein: CASSQVRTEYEQYF.

This sequence joins TRBV5-1 and TRBJ1-1; D is perhaps TRBD1 (5 bases). This CDR3 comprises 13 residues. V shed 4 bases and J shed 6 bases, with 13 bases lying between them. Per germline, CDR1 SGHRS and CDR2 YFSETQ. In DNA, the CDR3 is TGCGCCAGCAGCCTCGGGGGGTCATCTGAAGCTTTCTTT. Protein: CASSLGGSSEAFF.

This clonotype appeared a single time. V gene TRBV9 combines with J gene TRBJ1-6; TRBD1 matches 7 bases. V was pared by 3 bases and J by 8 bases, with 8 bases of the junction left unmatched. CDR1 is SGDLS, CDR2 YYNGEE, per germline. The CDR3 is made up of 15 amino acids. The CDR3 loop reads CASSARGRGDSPLHF. The CDR3 DNA is TGTGCCAGCAGCGCCAGGGGCAGGGGGGATTCACCCCTCCACTTT.

The rearrangement joins TRBV9 to TRBJ1-5, with D possibly matching TRBD1 (5 bases). CDR3 length: 15 residues. The V end was cut by 2 bases, the J end by 0 bases, with 9 bases between. The germline CDR1 and CDR2 sequences are SGDLS and YYNGEE. CDR3 sequence: CASSVTAHSNQPQHF. DNA for the CDR3: TGTGCCAGCAGCGTGACAGCGCATAGCAATCAGCCCCAGCATTTT.

The chain joins TRBV25-1 to TRBJ1-2, with 11 nucleotides matching TRBD1. This CDR3 has 14 amino acids. Germline V gene sequence: CDR1 MGHDK, CDR2 SYGVNS. Trimming removed 5 bases from V and 5 bases from J; junction bases left unmatched: 4. DNA for the CDR3: TGTGCCAGCAGTCCTGGGACAGGGGGTTATGGCTACACCTTC. Its protein product is CASSPGTGGYGYTF.

This clonotype was recorded a few times. The DNA is omitted, as the CDR3 cannot be located on it reliably, and the CDR3 follows TCRdb's listing. The V gene is TRBV5-8, the J gene TRBJ2-3. The CDR3 is 14 residues long, counting both termini. CDR1 SGHTS and CDR2 YDEGEE come from the germline V gene. CDR3 sequence reads: CASSFGPGTDTQYF.

The chain has TRBV9 and TRBJ2-6, with TRBD1 matching 8 bases. V shed 2 bases, J shed 3 bases, and the junction held 10 bases outside the gene matches. From germline, CDR1 is SGDLS and CDR2 YYNGEE. The CDR3 totals 18 residues. The CDR3 nucleotides are TGTGCCAGCAGCGTGGACTGGTGGACAGGGAGTGGGGCCAACGTCCTGACTTTC. This encodes CASSVDWWTGSGANVLTF.

The chain recombines TRBV4-1 with TRBJ2-5, with D possibly being TRBD2 (5 bases). TRBJ2-7 matches the DNA end more closely, so the J call is doubtful. The CDR3 sequence is 14 residues long. CDR1 is MGHRA and CDR2 is YSYEKL in the germline V gene. The CDR3 sequence: CASSQDGEGYEQYF. The CDR3 bases are TGCGCCAGCAGCCAAGACGGCGAGGGCTACGAGCAGTACTTC.

The genes are TRBV7-9 and TRBJ2-7, with 7 bases that match TRBD2. Germline CDR1 is SEHNR and CDR2 is FQNEAQ (reference sequence). The CDR3 loop spans 12 amino acids. V gave up 7 bases and J gave up 13 bases; unmatched junction bases: 13. CDR3 in amino acids: CASTLGPLAVYF. DNA for the CDR3: TGTGCCAGCACCCTCGGTCCTCTAGCGGTCTACTTC.

The V and J genes are TRBV29-1 and TRBJ2-3, with 7 nucleotides matching TRBD1. The CDR3 is made up of 18 amino acids. CDR1 is SQVTM and CDR2 is ANQGSEA in the germline V gene. The trim removed 0 bases at V and 2 bases at J, leaving 14 bases unmatched. The CDR3 coding sequence is TGCAGCGTTGAAGAACCGCATCAGGGGGTACTTGACACAGATACGCAGTATTTT. Translation gives CSVEEPHQGVLDTDTQYF.

The rearrangement links TRBV6-1 to TRBJ2-3; D call uncertain. Trimming took 4 bases from V and 6 from J, leaving 14 bases between them. The germline CDR1 and CDR2 sequences are MNHNS and SASEGT. This CDR3 has 14 residues. The CDR3: CASSVGRSRDTQYF. In DNA, the CDR3 is TGTGCCAGCAGTGTGGGAAGGTCAAGGGATACGCAGTATTTT.

The chain carries TRBV3-1 and TRBJ2-1; TRBD2 is a possible D gene (5 bases). This CDR3 is 15 amino acids long. Trimming took off 4 bases at V and 8 bases at J, with 18 bases between the two ends. Germline CDR1 is LGHDT and CDR2 is YNNKEL (reference sequence). The CDR3 nucleotides are TGTGCCAGCAGCCCCGGCTTGGTGGGGAGCGATGAGCAGTTCTTC. Its protein product is CASSPGLVGSDEQFF.

V usage is TRBV9 and J usage is TRBJ2-1, with 9 bases aligning to TRBD2. The CDR3 is 16 residues long. V dropped 0 bases and J dropped 4; count of bases not matched to a gene: 5. Looked up from germline, CDR1 is SGDLS and CDR2 is YYNGEE. The CDR3 DNA reads TGTGCCAGCAGCGTAGAGGTGACTAGCGGTTACAATGAGCAGTTCTTC. Translation gives CASSVEVTSGYNEQFF.

The J gene is TRBJ2-7, the V gene TRBV20-1; 8 bases are a match to TRBD2. J lost 7 bases, V lost 3 bases, and 17 bases had no gene match. There are 16 residues in the CDR3. Looked up from germline, CDR1 is DFQATT and CDR2 is SNEGSKA (reference sequence). CDR3 DNA: TGCAGTGCTAGCCACAACGGGGGGGGCATGAGGAATGAGCAGTACTTC. Encoded protein: CSASHNGGGMRNEQYF.

This clonotype has more than one count but fewer than ten. The chain carries TRBV28 and TRBJ2-1, with 7 bases lining up with TRBD1. The germline V gene encodes CDR1 MDHEN and CDR2 SYDVKM. The J segment lost 10 bases and the V segment lost 8 bases, leaving 20 bases of the junction unmatched. CDR3 length: 16 amino acids. The CDR3 is CASALEGAYASREQFF. The CDR3 coding sequence is TGTGCCAGCGCCTTAGAGGGGGCCTATGCGTCCAGGGAGCAGTTCTTC.

This clonotype was seen a few times. V and J are TRBV19 and TRBJ2-7; D possibly corresponds to TRBD2 (5 bases). CDR1 and CDR2 (germline): LNHDA, SQIVND (reference sequence). Trimming removed 4 bases from V and 6 bases from J, with 13 bases in between. The CDR3 loop spans 13 amino acids. For the CDR3, the DNA is TGTGCCAGTAGTAAAACACTGGCGGGCGAGCAGTACTTC. This gives the protein CASSKTLAGEQYF.

This clonotype has more than one count but fewer than ten. The rearrangement joins TRBV28 to TRBJ2-7; possibly TRBD1 for D (6 bases). V lost 3 bases, J lost 0 bases, and 12 bases lay in between. The CDR3 covers 15 residues. The V gene's germline CDR1 is MDHEN and CDR2 SYDVKM. The CDR3 DNA sequence: TGTGCCAGCAGTTTTGGGGGCAGTTCCTCCTACGAGCAGTACTTC. This codes for CASSFGGSSSYEQYF.

V is TRBV12-3 or TRBV12-4 and J is TRBJ2-5, with D maybe TRBD2 (6 bases). There are 17 residues in the CDR3. Deletions cut 8 bases from V and 2 bases from J, with 24 bases between. The CDR3 DNA follows: TGTGCCAGCGGCCCTCCCCGCCTGGGGGGTGGGCAAGAGACCCAGTACTTC. Translation: CASGPPRLGGGQETQYF.

The V call is TRBV20-1, the J call TRBJ2-3; 12 nucleotides align to TRBD2. This CDR3 contains 14 residues. CDR1 is DFQATT, CDR2 SNEGSKA, per germline (reference sequence). Unmatched junction bases numbered 8, after V lost 3 bases and J lost 10 bases. CDR3 nucleotide sequence: TGCAGTGCTAGTTTTCTAGCGGGGGGGTCGGCGCAGTATTTT. Protein: CSASFLAGGSAQYF.

There are a few counts of this clonotype. This chain links TRBV29-1 with TRBJ1-5, with a tentative D call TRBD1 (5 bases). The germline V gene encodes CDR1 SQVTM and CDR2 ANQGSEA. There are 13 residues in the CDR3. Trimming stripped 7 bases from V and 4 bases from J, with 14 bases between. The chain's CDR3 is CSAGQGENQPQHF. Written as DNA, the CDR3 is TGCAGCGCCGGGCAGGGAGAGAATCAGCCCCAGCATTTT.

The J gene is TRBJ2-2, the V gene TRBV25-1; weak D call: TRBD2 (7 bases). Per germline, CDR1 MGHDK and CDR2 SYGVNS. This CDR3 is 16 amino acids long. The germline V and J ends were trimmed by 5 bases and 5 bases, with 18 bases remaining between them. In nucleotides, the CDR3 is TGTGCCAGCAGTTCTCGGGGAGGGGGATTAACCGGGGAGCTGTTTTTT. Encoded protein: CASSSRGGGLTGELFF.